This TCR beta chain originates from a study of response to subunit inactivated influenza vaccine. Using its own MiXCR run on the RT-PCR reads, TCRdb lists one record per CDR3 protein. Among around 710,000 distinct CDR3 sequences listed, approximately 15% were seen once. Germline V lookup: CDR1 MNHEY, CDR2 SVGEGT. V was clipped by 6 bases and J by 5 bases, with 10 bases between them. This CDR3 region has 13 residues. The sequence derives from a man aged 45-65 years who received an inactivated influenza vaccine. The specimen comprised PBMCs from blood, sampled 14 days before vaccination. The genes are TRBV6-2 or TRBV6-3 and TRBJ2-2; a weak D match, TRBD1 (6 bases). The CDR3 nucleotides read TGTGCCAGCAGCCGACAGGTTACCGGGGAGCTGTTTTTT. Its protein is CASSRQVTGELFF.